Detailed here is one T cell receptor beta chain. The CDR3 contains 12 residues. Trimming removed 5 bases at V and 5 bases at J, with 7 bases between. CDR1 and CDR2 from the germline V gene are MNHEY and SVGEGT. This entry comes from a study of T cell responses to AZD1222 COVID-19 vaccine. Generated by immunoSEQ multiplex PCR, the TCRdb table keeps only in-frame clones and is missing some. The sample carries 150,000 to 200,000 clones, around 93% recorded once. V usage is TRBV6-2 or TRBV6-3 and J usage is TRBJ2-1, with D uncertain. The receptor's source is an adult who received the AZD1222 COVID-19 vaccine. Sequenced material: peripheral blood, taken 28 days after the second AZD1222 dose. Here the CDR3 reads CASSGVNNEQFF. The CDR3 nucleotides are TGTGCCAGCAGTGGGGTGAACAATGAGCAGTTCTTC.